Below, one T cell receptor beta chain is given with its context. Exclusion applied to patients with autoimmune disease history or systemic immunosuppression. This sample is part of a study of OX40 agonist ivuxolimab in advanced cancers. Study background: Ivuxolimab is a fully human IgG2 antibody that activates OX40 (CD134). Subjects had a mean age of roughly 60 years, with a range of roughly 20 to 79; around 80% were male.

This CDR3 is 14 amino acids long. Trimming removed 5 bases from V and 1 base from J; junction bases left unmatched: 4. Germline CDR1 and CDR2: SGHTA and FQGTGA. TCRdb keeps only in-frame clones here, not all; method: immunoSEQ multiplex PCR. The sample lists under 80,000 clones; 88% were seen once. The sequence derives from an adult with an advanced solid tumor such as melanoma, head and neck, liver or kidney cancer. The chain combines TRBV7-3 with TRBJ1-1; TRBD1 aligns across 7 bases. The material sequenced was CD4+ or CD8+ T cells sorted from blood, taken in a trial of the OX40 agonist ivuxolimab. The CDR3 sequence is CASSPGGPNTEAFF. The CDR3 nucleotides are TGTGCCAGCAGCCCAGGGGGGCCGAACACTGAAGCTTTCTTT.